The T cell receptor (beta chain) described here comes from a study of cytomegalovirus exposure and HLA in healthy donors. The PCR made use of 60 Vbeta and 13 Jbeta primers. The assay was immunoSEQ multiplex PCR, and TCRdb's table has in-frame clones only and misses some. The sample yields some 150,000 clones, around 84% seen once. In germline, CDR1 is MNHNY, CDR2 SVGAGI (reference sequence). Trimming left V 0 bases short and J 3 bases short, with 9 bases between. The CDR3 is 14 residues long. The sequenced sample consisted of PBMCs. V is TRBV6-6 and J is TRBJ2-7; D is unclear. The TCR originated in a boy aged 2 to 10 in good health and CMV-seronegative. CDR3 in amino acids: CASSYSRGLYEQYF. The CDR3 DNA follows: TGTGCCAGCAGTTACTCGAGAGGTCTCTACGAGCAGTACTTC.